The 10 T cell receptor beta chains below were found in one sample sequenced in a study of blood T cells in healthy people across ages. Using a J-beta primer mix together with a sample-barcoded 5' primer, a second PCR was run for roughly 6 to 11 cycles. TCRdb used MiXCR to reprocess the 5' RACE reads, holding one entry per CDR3 protein. The table shows about 780,000 distinct CDR3 sequences, with 25% to 30% occurring only once. This sample was also put to use in a study of T cells of mothers and their children.

The sequenced sample was blood. The receptor source for this set is a boy younger than 18 in good health.

There are a few counts of this clonotype. V is TRBV9 and J is TRBJ1-1; possibly TRBD1 for D (5 bases). The germline V gene has CDR1 SGDLS and CDR2 YYNGEE. V was trimmed by 0 bases and J by 4 bases, leaving 10 bases between them. The CDR3 is made up of 14 amino acids. The CDR3 loop is CASSVVGTGTEAFF. The CDR3 DNA follows: TGTGCCAGCAGCGTAGTGGGGACGGGCACTGAAGCTTTCTTT.

The sample holds a few counts of this clonotype. The V call is TRBV2, the J call TRBJ2-2; 11 bases agree with TRBD1. This CDR3 has 14 residues. Germline assignment: CDR1 SNHLY and CDR2 FYNNEI. V gave up 11 bases and J gave up 5 bases; unmatched junction bases: 7. The CDR3, as DNA: TGTGCCCAGCGAGGGACAGGGGGGACCGGGGAGCTGTTTTTT. Encoded protein: CAQRGTGGTGELFF.

Ten or more counts support this clonotype. The gene calls are TRBV29-1 and TRBJ2-1; D is uncertain. V was shortened by 4 bases and J by 5 bases, with 3 bases between the two germline ends. The CDR3 consists of 10 residues. Germline V gives CDR1 SQVTM, CDR2 ANQGSEA. The CDR3 loop is CSVGDNEQFF. Written as DNA, the CDR3 is TGCAGCGTTGGAGACAATGAGCAGTTCTTC.

The gene calls are TRBV11-2 and TRBJ2-1; D is undetermined. The V end was cut by 10 bases, the J end by 4 bases, with 11 bases between. Germline lookup yields CDR1 SGHAT and CDR2 FQNNGV. The CDR3 has 12 amino acids. The CDR3, as DNA: TGTGCCATCCCGGCCACATACAATGAGCAGTTCTTC. Encoded protein: CAIPATYNEQFF.

This clonotype was detected only a few times. The CDR3 bases are TGTGCCACACAACACAGGGGAGCCTACAATGAGCAGTTCTTC. Protein product: CATQHRGAYNEQFF. The J gene is TRBJ2-1, the V gene TRBV10-3; 7 bases map to TRBD1. The CDR3 extends over 14 amino acids. Trimming at V came to 10 bases and at J to 2 bases, leaving 8 bases not matched to a gene. Germline loops: CDR1 ENHRY, CDR2 SYGVKD.

The V and J genes are TRBV29-1 and TRBJ1-5; D unclear. Germline V CDR1 and CDR2: SQVTM, ANQGSEA. The CDR3 totals 14 residues. The germline V and J ends were trimmed by 4 bases and 3 bases, with 13 bases remaining between them. The CDR3 nucleotides read TGCAGCGTTGGGGTCCCAGGCAACAATCAGCCCCAGCATTTT. This codes for CSVGVPGNNQPQHF. Using reference TRBV29-1 and TRBJ1-5 for the parts outside the CDR3, the full variable domain is SAVISQKPSRDICQRGTSLTIQCQVDSQVTMMFWYRQQPGQSLTLIATANQGSEATYESGFVIDKFPISRPNLTFSTLTVSNMSPEDSSIYLCSVGVPGNNQPQHFGDGTRLSIL.

The chain couples TRBV7-2 to TRBJ2-5; 9 positions agree with TRBD2. CDR1 and CDR2 (germline): SGHTA, FQGNSA. The CDR3 totals 15 residues. The V gene end was trimmed by 3 bases and the J gene end by 5 bases; junction bases not matched to a gene: 7. The CDR3 sequence: CASSFGGGGWETQYF. CDR3 DNA sequence: TGTGCCAGCAGCTTCGGCGGGGGGGGGTGGGAGACCCAGTACTTC. The variable domain in full, completed from reference TRBV7-2 and TRBJ2-5, reads GAGVSQSPSNKVTEKGKDVELRCDPISGHTALYWYRQSLGQGLEFLIYFQGNSAPDKSGLPSDRFSAERTGGSVSTLTIQRTQQEDSAVYLCASSFGGGGWETQYFGPGTRLLVL.

This clonotype has only a few counts. In DNA, the CDR3 is TGTGCCTGGAGTGTAGGCGAAAGCGGGGAGACCCAGTACTTC. It codes for CAWSVGESGETQYF. This chain links TRBV30 with TRBJ2-5, with TRBD2 as a possible D gene (6 bases). Germline V gene lookup returns CDR1 GTSNPN and CDR2 SVGIG (reference sequence). This CDR3 has 14 residues. V was cut by 0 bases and J by 5 bases, with 13 bases left in between.

The CDR3 loop reads CASSLGPGMDTQYF. In DNA, the CDR3 is TGCGCCAGCAGCTTGGGGCCGGGTATGGATACGCAGTATTTT. V is TRBV5-1 and J is TRBJ2-3; D remains unclear. Germline CDR1 reads SGHRS; CDR2 reads YFSETQ. The CDR3 has 14 amino acids. The ends were cut back, 0 bases at V and 6 bases at J, with 11 bases in the middle.

This clonotype was detected only a few times. The V gene is TRBV7-2, the J gene TRBJ2-4, with D perhaps being TRBD1 or TRBD2 (5 bases each). The germline V and J ends were trimmed by 2 bases and 2 bases, with 16 bases remaining between them. Germline assignment: CDR1 SGHTA and CDR2 FQGNSA. This CDR3 is 17 amino acids long. DNA for the CDR3: TGTGCCAGCAGCTTATCATCAGGGCTCGGGACCAAAAACATTCAGTACTTC. Its translation is CASSLSSGLGTKNIQYF.